A selection of T cell receptor beta chains follows, all from one sample in a study of vaccination and CD4 T cells after COVID-19. A single record per CDR3 protein comes from TCRdb applying MiXCR to the PCR reads. This sample carries 13,000 or so distinct CDR3 sequences, 60% to 80% of them seen once, and the ten largest clones take over 25%. Their specific antigens are unknown. Material for sequencing was CD4+ T cells from blood, cultured in vitro. Every receptor here comes from a human donor who had recovered from COVID-19. CDR3s include the opening cysteine and the closing phenylalanine or tryptophan. D genes are given only for firm matches. A clone size is listed for some rows: how often the clone was seen (once, few, many), or a class if it is expanded.

J: TRBJ2-1
V: TRBV20-1
size: .
D: TRBD2
CDR3: CSARDLASGPSEQFF
DNA: TGCAGTGCTAGAGATTTGGCTAGCGGGCCCTCGGAGCAGTTCTTC

J: TRBJ2-7
V: TRBV7-9
size: .
D: .
CDR3: CASSLAGPGREQYF
DNA: TGTGCCAGCAGCTTAGCTGGACCAGGTAGGGAGCAGTACTTC

J: TRBJ2-4
V: TRBV11-2
size: .
D: TRBD1
CDR3: CASSLAGTGNIQYF
DNA: TGTGCCAGCAGCTTAGCCGGGACAGGAAACATTCAGTACTTC

J: TRBJ1-5
V: TRBV6-5
size: .
D: .
CDR3: CASSYSMGGGQPQHF
DNA: TGTGCCAGCAGTTACTCGATGGGGGGCGGGCAGCCCCAGCATTTT

J: TRBJ1-5
V: TRBV20-1
size: few
D: .
CDR3: CSARWTSNQPQHF
DNA: TGCAGTGCCCGATGGACCAGCAATCAGCCCCAGCATTTT

J: TRBJ1-5
V: TRBV6-1
size: few
D: TRBD1
CDR3: CATRTGGFWPQHF
DNA: TGTGCCACCAGGACAGGGGGGTTTTGGCCCCAGCATTTT

J: TRBJ2-5
V: TRBV6-5
size: .
D: .
CDR3: CASSYGAETQYF
DNA: TGTGCCAGCAGTTACGGAGCGGAGACCCAGTACTTC

J: TRBJ1-5
V: TRBV4-3
size: .
D: TRBD1
CDR3: CASSQRQGDQPQHF
DNA: TGCGCCAGCAGCCAAAGACAGGGGGACCAGCCCCAGCATTTT

J: TRBJ1-1
V: TRBV20-1
size: few
D: .
CDR3: CSARARGVTSEAFF
DNA: TGCAGTGCTAGAGCGAGGGGGGTCACTAGTGAAGCTTTCTTT

J: TRBJ1-5
V: TRBV7-9
size: .
D: TRBD1
CDR3: CASSLWGQGSNQPQHF
DNA: TGTGCCAGCAGCTTATGGGGACAGGGTAGCAATCAGCCCCAGCATTTT

J: TRBJ1-2
V: TRBV6-1
size: once
D: .
CDR3: CASSPQGGYTF
DNA: TGTGCCAGCAGCCCTCAGGGTGGCTACACCTTC

J: TRBJ2-7
V: TRBV20-1
size: .
D: .
CDR3: CSAAKGRINYEQYF
DNA: TGCAGTGCTGCAAAAGGACGGATCAACTACGAGCAGTACTTC

J: TRBJ1-5
V: TRBV5-3
size: .
D: TRBD1
CDR3: CASSSGQGKTQPQHF
DNA: TGTGCCAGCAGCTCAGGACAGGGGAAAACTCAGCCCCAGCATTTT

J: TRBJ1-6
V: TRBV5-1
size: .
D: .
CDR3: CASSLEVGQGNSPLHF
DNA: TGCGCCAGCAGCTTGGAAGTCGGGCAGGGTAATTCACCCCTCCACTTT

J: TRBJ2-3
V: TRBV7-2
size: once
D: TRBD2
CDR3: CASSLVSSGSQADTQYF
DNA: TGTGCCAGCAGCTTAGTATCTAGCGGGAGTCAGGCAGATACGCAGTATTTT

J: TRBJ2-3
V: TRBV7-9
size: .
D: TRBD2
CDR3: CASSRLTSHGTDTQYF
DNA: TGTGCCAGCAGCCGCCTGACTAGCCACGGCACAGATACGCAGTATTTT

J: TRBJ2-4
V: TRBV20-1
size: large
D: .
CDR3: CSANHNSPGDIQYF
DNA: TGCAGTGCTAACCACAATTCCCCGGGCGACATTCAGTACTTC

J: TRBJ1-1
V: TRBV20-1
size: few
D: .
CDR3: CRTPSDTRNTEAFF
DNA: TGCAGGACACCCTCGGACACAAGGAACACTGAAGCTTTCTTT

J: TRBJ1-1
V: TRBV6-2/TRBV6-3
size: .
D: .
CDR3: CASKVGGTTEAFF
DNA: TGTGCCAGCAAGGTTGGAGGGACCACTGAAGCTTTCTTT

J: TRBJ2-7
V: TRBV6-1
size: .
D: .
CDR3: CASSEGGVEYF
DNA: TGTGCCAGCAGTGAAGGTGGGGTGGAGTACTTC

J: TRBJ2-5
V: TRBV15
size: .
D: TRBD2
CDR3: CATSREGLAGAETQYF
DNA: TGTGCCACCAGCAGAGAAGGACTAGCGGGAGCCGAGACCCAGTACTTC

J: TRBJ2-5
V: TRBV6-2/TRBV6-3
size: .
D: .
CDR3: CASSYAGWAETQYF
DNA: TGTGCCAGCAGTTACGCGGGGTGGGCTGAGACCCAGTACTTC

J: TRBJ1-2
V: TRBV6-5
size: few
D: .
CDR3: CASSSGHPVGYTF
DNA: TGTGCCAGCAGTTCGGGACACCCCGTGGGCTACACCTTC

J: TRBJ1-3
V: TRBV12-3/TRBV12-4
size: .
D: TRBD1
CDR3: CASRGQGSSGNTIYF
DNA: TGTGCCAGCAGGGGACAGGGTAGCTCTGGAAACACCATATATTTT

J: TRBJ1-5
V: TRBV12-3/TRBV12-4
size: once
D: .
CDR3: CASSLGSWFGDSNQPQHF
DNA: TGTGCCAGCAGTTTAGGGTCCTGGTTTGGGGATAGCAATCAGCCCCAGCATTTT

J: TRBJ1-2
V: TRBV10-1
size: .
D: TRBD1
CDR3: CASRMDRRPSYTF
DNA: TGCGCCAGCAGGATGGACAGGCGCCCTAGCTACACCTTC

J: TRBJ1-2
V: TRBV28
size: .
D: TRBD1
CDR3: CASSFDRGIDGYTF
DNA: TGTGCCAGCAGTTTTGACAGGGGGATCGATGGCTACACCTTC